The clone carrying this T cell receptor (beta chain) was seen once. Libraries were prepared by immunoSEQ multiplex PCR; TCRdb keeps only in-frame clonotypes and omits some of them. The profile shows around 300,000 clones, 70% to 90% of them singletons. This specimen comes from a study of blood T cell repertoires in COVID-19. The wider study: From T cells, B-cell-depleted T cells, or PBMCs came the material, which was cDNA or gDNA.

The CDR3 is 13 amino acids. CDR1 is SGHRS, CDR2 YFSETQ, per germline. The V end was cut by 0 bases, the J end by 7 bases, with 10 bases between. Participants, about 18 to 100 years old, spanned under 25 US areas. The rearrangement links TRBV5-1 to TRBJ1-1; tentatively, D is TRBD1 (5 bases). The specimen sequenced was PBMCs or T cells enriched from blood (not recorded which). This receptor was identified in a woman in her thirties who had recovered from COVID-19. The CDR3 loop reads CASSLGQGSEAFF. CDR3 DNA: TGCGCCAGCAGCTTGGGGCAGGGTAGTGAAGCTTTCTTT.